The following is a T cell receptor (beta chain) sequence with its context. Trimming cost V 0 bases and J 1 base, with 13 bases left between them. Germline CDR1 SGHRS, CDR2 YFSETQ. The CDR3 is made up of 16 amino acids. One entry per CDR3 protein results from TCRdb running MiXCR on the RT-PCR reads. The table includes fewer than 800,000 distinct CDR3 sequences, approximately 15% detected once. V and J are TRBV5-1 and TRBJ2-5; maybe TRBD1 (5 bases). The receptor was isolated from a female donor in good health, serving as a healthy control. Sequencing was carried out using memory CD4+ T cells from blood. In DNA, the CDR3 is TGCGCCAGCAGCTTGGGTGCAGGGAACATCCAAGAGACCCAGTACTTC. This gives the protein CASSLGAGNIQETQYF.